This TCR beta chain was retrieved from a study of shared clonotypes between healthy human individuals (dated by TCRdb to 2019 to 2021). With respect to the entire study: The cohort included three men and two women between 18 and 49 years of age. For each donor, CD4 naive and CD4 memory were each run on three plates, CD8 naive on two plates, and CD8 memory on one plate. To estimate repertoire size and how much clonotype sharing occurs between individuals, the study deeply sequenced the blood TCR repertoires of several healthy adults. To increase sequencing depth and limit assay-specific biases, different laboratories used diverse techniques to prepare libraries and sequence TCR repertoires. Between about 0.94 and 8.9 billion PBMCs per donor were obtained by leukapheresis. General findings and caveats noted by the study authors: Estimated clonotype richness was generally larger for naive than for memory subsets. The genetic and exposure-history diversity represented was limited by the small number of donors. Pairwise subsampling indicated that sequencing depth was expected to affect the degree of clonotype sharing among donors. Rarefaction of sorted-subset datasets indicated incomplete sequencing despite the large sequencing depth. Sampling was restricted to blood, and TCR repertoires in tissues likely differ from the TCR repertoires found in blood. Clonotypes shared by all four sorted-subset donors showed higher generation probabilities than non-shared clonotypes. Across several donors, roughly 5.1% of naive CD4, roughly 3.3% of naive CD8, around 2.5% of memory CD4, and roughly 0.41% of memory CD8 clonotypes were shared.

TCR CDR3 regions were amplified from genomic DNA by multiplex PCR using the deep immunoSEQ assay. Extracted genomic DNA from each cell subset was spread evenly across all wells of several immunoSEQ 96-well plates, with each plate serving as a replicate. For sorted subsets, 150 to 250 ng genomic DNA, equal to tens of thousands of T cell genomes, was loaded into each replicate PCR. Purified libraries were measured with a Qubit 3.0 fluorometer, size-checked on a Bioanalyzer 2100, and measured again with the KAPA Library Quantification kit. Each immunoSEQ 96-well plate was sequenced on its own single-read 150-cycle Illumina NextSeq 550 flow cell. Per the source publication's procedure: The immunoSEQ output contained only junctional sequences without quality scores, so filtering could not match that applied to full-length reads. Sequences were annotated with PyIR, a Python wrapper for IgBLAST v1.9, and V/J genes and CDR3 were assigned using IMGT germline references. Any read was removed if the V/J assignment was weak (E-value above 1e-6), the CDR3 was missing, or the read contained stop codons, out-of-frame junctions, or ambiguous translated residues. V3J clonotypes were defined as sequences sharing an identical inferred V gene, J gene, and CDR3 amino acid sequence. Percentage overlap between repertoires was calculated by dividing the number of shared unique clonotypes by the size of the smaller repertoire. RTK rarefaction, the Chao1 estimator, and Recon v2.1 estimates of unobserved clonotypes were used to assess repertoire richness. Generation probabilities for all TCRbeta clonotypes obtained by the gDNA method from several donors were computed using OLGA. TCRdb obtained this table from immuneACCESS and retained in-frame rearrangements with V and J assigned. These tables miss some clones; where compared with another copy, unresolved V genes account for less than half of the shortfall, and the remainder is unexplained. D and trimming come from the DNA, and the V and J calls and clone size come from that table. Across this sample there are about 800,000 clones, with about 96% seen only once. The ten largest account for under 0.25% of the sample.

With respect to this clone: Its antigen is still unknown. There are no base qualities to consult, and no much larger clone falls within one base.

CD8 naive samples consisted of CD45RO-negative cells that were positively selected for CCR7, yielding a CD45RA+CCR7+ population without TemRA cells. Donors were healthy HIV-negative adults with no recently reported acute infections or vaccinations. Every donor was a Caucasian adult living in Nashville, Tennessee, USA. Blood was obtained by leukapheresis, after which PBMCs were separated by Ficoll-Histopaque density gradient centrifugation and cryopreserved in liquid nitrogen vapor phase. Analytical flow cytometry was used to check the purity and quantity of each magnetically sorted T cell population. Genomic DNA was isolated from each sorted fraction and quantified by UV absorbance on a Nanodrop 2000c. Germline trimming: 7 bases from V, 3 bases from J; junction bases outside gene matches: 12. The germline V gene sets CDR1 to MDHEN and CDR2 to SYDVKM. The CDR3 measures 15 amino acids from cysteine to phenylalanine. CDR3 DNA only is kept here, 45 bases in frame from base 1.

The chain is made from TRBV28 and TRBJ2-7, with 7 bases aligning to TRBD2. The sequencing input was naive CD8+ T cells sorted from blood. The cell subset or site tag for this specimen amounts to: CD45RA+CCR7+. The sequence came from a man aged 25-45 years in good health. In nucleotide form, the sequence is TGTGCCAGCACTTCCCCCCTAGCGGCCAGCTACGAGCAGTACTTC. It specifies CASTSPLAASYEQYF.